One and the same sample provided the 11 T cell receptor beta chains below, sequenced in a study of neurological immune-mediated disorders. A single record per CDR3 protein comes from TCRdb applying MiXCR to the 5' RACE reads. The profile shows roughly 42,000 distinct CDR3 sequences, roughly 13% of them singletons. Regarding time point: longitudinal time-point 3. The source material was PBMCs. The receptors originated from a man aged 25 to 40 in good health.

This clonotype was found many times. V gene TRBV3-1 combines with J gene TRBJ2-1; 7 positions agree with TRBD2. The CDR3 covers 16 residues. Trimming took 0 bases from V and 5 from J; bases not matched to a gene: 7. Germline V CDR1 and CDR2: LGHDT, YNNKEL (reference sequence). As DNA, the CDR3 is TGTGCCAGCAGCCAAGATGGGGCGGGAGCGGACAATGAGCAGTTCTTC. It codes for CASSQDGAGADNEQFF.

This clonotype was seen ten or more times. The rearrangement uses TRBV10-2 and TRBJ2-7, with D possibly TRBD1 on 5 matching bases. The CDR3 covers 12 residues. The V and J ends lost 9 bases and 3 bases respectively, with 12 bases between them. Germline CDR1 reads WSHSY; CDR2 reads SAAADI. CDR3 nucleotides: TGCGCCAGTTCCAGGGAAAACTACGAGCAGTACTTC. Protein: CASSRENYEQYF.

The chain uses TRBV7-6 and TRBJ2-2, with TRBD2 as a possible D gene (6 bases). This CDR3 has 16 amino acids. Germline V gene data show CDR1 as SGHVS and CDR2 as FNYEAQ. Trimming shortened V by 10 bases and J by 7 bases, and 25 bases separated the two germline ends. CDR3 loop: CATFRDSQFLGGELFF. The CDR3 coding sequence is TGTGCCACCTTCCGGGACTCCCAATTTTTGGGCGGGGAGCTGTTTTTT. Based on the CDR3 plus reference TRBV7-6 and TRBJ2-2, the full variable domain is GAGVSQSPRYKVTKRGQDVALRCDPISGHVSLYWYRQALGQGPEFLTYFNYEAQQDKSGLPNDRFSAERPEGSISTLTIQRTEQRDSAMYRCATFRDSQFLGGELFFGEGSRLTVL.

A note on this clonotype: With a much larger clone just one base away, this may be a read error. The V call is TRBV5-1, the J call TRBJ1-5; D possibly corresponds to TRBD1 (5 bases). V lost 4 bases to trimming and J lost 2 bases, with 16 bases between them. Germline V gene lookup returns CDR1 SGHRS and CDR2 YFSETQ. The CDR3 is made up of 16 amino acids. CDR3 nucleotides: TGCGCCAGCAGCCCATCATCGGGGCCCGGCAATCAGCCCCAGCATTTT. This encodes CASSPSSGPGNQPQHF. The full variable domain, in which reference TRBV5-1 and TRBJ1-5 provide the parts outside the CDR3, is KAGVTQTPRYLIKTRGQQVTLSCSPISGHRSVSWYQQTPGQGLQFLFEYFSETQRNKGNFPGRFSGRQFSNSRSEMNVSTLELGDSALYLCASSPSSGPGNQPQHFGDGTRLSIL.

This clonotype was detected many times. The V call is TRBV9, the J call TRBJ2-6; 7 bases are shared with TRBD1. This CDR3 contains 18 residues. CDR1 is SGDLS, CDR2 YYNGEE, per germline. Losses at the gene ends were 4 bases for V and 0 bases for J; bases not matched to a gene: 10. CDR3 in amino acids: CASSPQGQLLSGANVLTF. The DNA for the CDR3 is TGTGCCAGCAGCCCCCAGGGACAGCTACTCTCTGGGGCCAACGTCCTGACTTTC.

This clonotype showed up just a few times. The chain has TRBV27 and TRBJ2-7; either TRBD1 or TRBD2 may fit D (5 bases each). Germline CDR1 reads MNHEY; CDR2 reads SMNVEV (reference sequence). V was cut by 5 bases and J by 1 base, with 12 bases left in between. The CDR3 has 14 amino acids. CDR3 residues: CASSPRDGSYEQYF. As DNA, the CDR3 is TGTGCCAGCAGTCCCCGGGACGGATCCTACGAGCAGTACTTC.

Ten or more counts support this clonotype. The rearrangement links TRBV20-1 to TRBJ1-1, with D possibly TRBD1 on 6 matching bases. The germline V and J ends were trimmed by 3 bases and 6 bases, with 17 bases remaining between them. CDR1 is DFQATT, CDR2 SNEGSKA, per germline (reference sequence). This CDR3 comprises 14 residues. The CDR3 nucleotides are TGCAGTGCTAGGAGGGGGGGGCAGAGGTCTGAAGCTTTCTTT. The encoded protein is CSARRGGQRSEAFF.

This clonotype was counted many times. The V gene is TRBV28, the J gene TRBJ2-1; D is perhaps TRBD2 (6 bases). Looked up from germline, CDR1 is MDHEN and CDR2 is SYDVKM. Trimming stripped 6 bases from V and 10 bases from J, with 10 bases between. This CDR3 region has 11 residues. This chain's CDR3 is CASRGLLEQFF. CDR3 DNA sequence: TGTGCCAGCAGGGGACTCCTCGAGCAGTTCTTC.

This clonotype showed up many times. The chain recombines TRBV15 with TRBJ2-3; D remains ambiguous. From germline, CDR1 is LNHNV and CDR2 YYDKDF (reference sequence). Deletions cut 2 bases from V and 0 bases from J, with 9 bases between. This CDR3 is built from 15 residues. The CDR3 loop is CATSRPSTSTDTQYF. CDR3 DNA sequence: TGTGCCACCAGCAGACCCAGTACGAGCACAGATACGCAGTATTTT.

This clonotype was seen at least ten times. The V gene is TRBV20-1, the J gene TRBJ2-7; 10 bases are shared with TRBD1. In germline, CDR1 is DFQATT, CDR2 SNEGSKA (reference sequence). The CDR3 totals 15 residues. V gave up 5 bases and J gave up 2 bases; unmatched junction bases: 9. The CDR3 nucleotides are TGCAGTGCTTTAGGGACAGGGGCAGGAACCTACGAGCAGTACTTC. It yields the protein CSALGTGAGTYEQYF.

This clonotype was seen ten or more times. The chain employs TRBV29-1 and TRBJ1-3; D gene uncertain. V was cut by 3 bases and J by 0 bases, with 6 bases left in between. The CDR3 has 13 residues. Germline V gene lookup returns CDR1 SQVTM and CDR2 ANQGSEA. As DNA, the CDR3 is TGCAGCGTTGATGCAGCCTCTGGAAACACCATATATTTT. It encodes CSVDAASGNTIYF.